The 29 T cell receptor beta chains given below trace back to one sample, sequenced in a study of technical replicates of blood from several donors. TCRdb's copy holds only in-frame clones and misses some; the assay was immunoSEQ multiplex PCR. The data show about 88,000 clones, roughly 94% seen once. Sequencing was done on a sample of T cells isolated from PBMCs. The receptors derive from a human donor in good health.

V and J are TRBV6-6 and TRBJ2-2; D remains ambiguous. Germline lookup yields CDR1 MNHNY and CDR2 SVGAGI (reference sequence). This CDR3 is 12 amino acids long. V gave up 5 bases and J gave up 8 bases, with 9 bases separating them. The CDR3 loop reads CASSRNLGELFF. CDR3 sequence (DNA): TGTGCCAGCAGTCGCAACTTGGGGGAGCTGTTTTTT.

The CDR3 sequence is CSVENRTRSLDEQFF. As DNA, the CDR3 is TGCAGCGTTGAGAATCGGACTAGGTCGCTGGATGAGCAGTTCTTC. The chain couples TRBV29-1 to TRBJ2-1, with 7 bases aligning to TRBD2. Germline V CDR1 and CDR2: SQVTM, ANQGSEA. Losses at the gene ends were 3 bases for V and 8 bases for J; bases not matched to a gene: 13. The CDR3 consists of 15 residues.

This rearrangement joins TRBV5-1 to TRBJ1-1, with D tentatively TRBD1 (6 bases). Germline V gives CDR1 SGHRS, CDR2 YFSETQ. V lost 0 bases and J 5 bases, leaving 8 bases between the germline ends. CDR3 length equals 13 residues. The CDR3 loop is CASSLVQGTEAFF. The CDR3 DNA reads TGCGCCAGCAGCTTGGTGCAGGGGACTGAAGCTTTCTTT.

The chain carries TRBV29-1 and TRBJ2-5; TRBD2 is a possible D gene (5 bases). The CDR3 consists of 12 residues. V lost 4 bases and J 2 bases, leaving 8 bases between the germline ends. Germline V gives CDR1 SQVTM, CDR2 ANQGSEA. The CDR3 region has the DNA TGCAGCGTTGCCGGCGGGCAAGAGACCCAGTACTTC. It is translated as CSVAGGQETQYF.

The chain carries TRBV30 and TRBJ1-2; 7 bases align to TRBD1. The CDR3 has 17 residues. Germline CDR1 is GTSNPN and CDR2 is SVGIG (reference sequence). J lost 6 bases, V lost 8 bases, and 24 bases had no gene match. The CDR3 sequence: CAMDARVTGSADHGYTF. The CDR3 nucleotides read TGTGCCATGGATGCCCGTGTGACAGGGTCGGCTGATCATGGCTACACCTTC.

The chain is built from TRBV28 and TRBJ2-1, with TRBD2 identical over 8 bases. V gave up 1 base and J gave up 0 bases; unmatched junction bases: 5. Germline V gene data show CDR1 as MDHEN and CDR2 as SYDVKM. CDR3 size: 17 residues. The CDR3 spells CASSLLPSGSSYNEQFF. CDR3 coding DNA: TGTGCCAGCAGTTTATTGCCCAGCGGGAGCTCCTACAATGAGCAGTTCTTC.

V is TRBV5-1 and J is TRBJ2-3; no reliable D call. Germline V CDR1 and CDR2: SGHRS, YFSETQ. V was cut by 1 base and J by 1 base, with 13 bases left in between. The CDR3 runs 16 residues. DNA for the CDR3: TGCGCCAGCAGCTTGATCTGGAGTCGCGGCACAGATACGCAGTATTTT. Translating gives CASSLIWSRGTDTQYF.

CDR3 nucleotide sequence: TGTGCCAGCAGCCAAGAAAAAGGGGGCAGTGGAAACACCATATATTTT. Translation gives CASSQEKGGSGNTIYF. This sequence joins TRBV4-2 and TRBJ1-3; 7 bases agree with TRBD1. The CDR3 runs 16 residues. Trimming cost V 0 bases and J 3 bases; bases outside gene matches: 5. Germline loops: CDR1 LGHNA, CDR2 YNFKEQ.

The chain links TRBV29-1 to TRBJ1-5; D is possibly TRBD1 (5 bases). Germline CDR1 reads SQVTM; CDR2 reads ANQGSEA. The CDR3 runs 13 residues. The germline V and J ends were trimmed by 2 bases and 3 bases, with 8 bases remaining between them. The DNA for the CDR3 is TGCAGCGTTGAACAGGGCTACAATCAGCCCCAGCATTTT. It codes for CSVEQGYNQPQHF.

The V gene is TRBV30, the J gene TRBJ2-5; TRBD1 agrees at 7 bases. The CDR3 covers 12 residues. CDR1 GTSNPN and CDR2 SVGIG come from the germline V gene (reference sequence). With 5 bases clipped from V and 4 bases from J, the junction kept 4 bases outside the gene matches. The CDR3 bases are TGTGCCTGGGAGACAGGGATAGAGACCCAGTACTTC. Protein product: CAWETGIETQYF.

Only one count was recorded for this clone. This chain uses TRBV19 with TRBJ1-2; D not certain. The V end was cut by 3 bases, the J end by 4 bases, with 6 bases between. Germline V gene data show CDR1 as LNHDA and CDR2 as SQIVND (reference sequence). The CDR3 is 12 residues long. CDR3 protein: CASSMSSYGYTF. The CDR3 nucleotides read TGTGCCAGTAGTATGTCCAGCTATGGCTACACCTTC.

This clone appeared a single time. The V call is TRBV7-2, the J call TRBJ1-1; D is perhaps TRBD1 (6 bases). V lost 3 bases and J lost 7, with 12 bases in between. CDR3 size: 13 residues. From germline, CDR1 is SGHTA and CDR2 FQGNSA. The CDR3 DNA reads as TGTGCCAGCAGCTTGAACAGGGTCGGTGAAGCTTTCTTT. Its translation: CASSLNRVGEAFF.

This rearrangement joins TRBV5-1 to TRBJ1-1; TRBD1 matches at 7 bases. Losses at the gene ends were 5 bases for V and 2 bases for J; bases not matched to a gene: 15. This CDR3 is built from 17 residues. In germline, CDR1 is SGHRS, CDR2 YFSETQ. CDR3 sequence reads: CASRPGPGTAYNTEAFF. The CDR3 region has the DNA TGCGCCAGCAGACCCGGTCCGGGGACAGCCTATAACACTGAAGCTTTCTTT.

The rearrangement joins TRBV15 to TRBJ2-1; TRBD1 aligns across 7 bases. The CDR3 totals 14 residues. The junction had 10 bases not matched to a gene; V was cut back by 4 bases and J by 10 bases. From germline, CDR1 is LNHNV and CDR2 YYDKDF (reference sequence). The CDR3 DNA reads as TGTGCCACCAGCACTGACAGGGAGTTGGGGGAGCAGTTCTTC. It translates to CATSTDRELGEQFF.

The chain employs TRBV6-1 and TRBJ2-2; 9 nucleotides match TRBD1. There are 15 residues in the CDR3. The V and J ends lost 3 bases and 4 bases, in that order; junction bases with no gene match: 3. Germline CDR1 and CDR2: MNHNS and SASEGT. The CDR3 region has the DNA TGTGCCAGCAGTGACGGACAGGGGCTCACCGGGGAGCTGTTTTTT. Translation gives CASSDGQGLTGELFF.

The rearrangement uses TRBV2 and TRBJ2-1; the D is unclear. Germline loops: CDR1 SNHLY, CDR2 FYNNEI. The V end lost 7 bases, the J end lost 4 bases, and 14 bases lay between the germline ends. The CDR3 contains 14 residues. Here the CDR3 DNA reads TGTGCCAGCACGACCATTTCACTATACAATGAGCAGTTCTTC. Encoded protein: CASTTISLYNEQFF.

This clone was picked up one time. This chain connects TRBV5-4 to TRBJ2-7, with 8 bases aligning to TRBD1. The CDR3 is 14 residues long. CDR1 is SGHNT and CDR2 is YYREEE in the germline V gene (reference sequence). Trimming removed 4 bases from V and 2 bases from J; junction bases left unmatched: 5. CDR3 nucleotides: TGTGCCAGCAGCCAGGGGGCTTCTACCTACGAGCAGTACTTC. Its translation: CASSQGASTYEQYF.

The chain joins TRBV6-5 to TRBJ1-1; D may be TRBD1 (5 bases). CDR1 is MNHEY, CDR2 SVGAGI, per germline. Trimming shortened V by 0 bases and J by 8 bases, and 10 bases separated the two germline ends. The CDR3 consists of 13 residues. This CDR3 reads CASSYSMAGEAFF. The CDR3 bases are TGTGCCAGCAGTTACTCTATGGCAGGGGAAGCTTTCTTT.

The chain combines TRBV9 with TRBJ2-2, with D tentatively TRBD2 (6 bases). The CDR3 loop spans 17 amino acids. The V end was cut by 3 bases, the J end by 3 bases, with 18 bases between. CDR1 and CDR2 from the germline V gene are SGDLS and YYNGEE. CDR3 region: CASSARTGAGYTGELFF. The CDR3 DNA sequence: TGTGCCAGCAGCGCCCGGACTGGAGCGGGCTACACCGGGGAGCTGTTTTTT.

This chain connects TRBV28 to TRBJ2-3; 8 positions agree with TRBD2. CDR1 and CDR2 from the germline V gene are MDHEN and SYDVKM. After removal of 5 bases from V and 4 bases from J, the junction contained 2 bases not matched to a gene. The CDR3 covers 13 residues. The CDR3 loop is CASSRGGADTQYF. CDR3 sequence (DNA): TGTGCCAGCAGTCGGGGGGGCGCAGATACGCAGTATTTT.

The V and J genes are TRBV28 and TRBJ1-2; D is possibly TRBD1 (5 bases). The CDR3 extends over 12 amino acids. V lost 8 bases to trimming and J lost 4 bases, with 11 bases between them. The germline CDR1 and CDR2 sequences are MDHEN and SYDVKM. The CDR3 sequence: CASHDRGYGYTF. CDR3 DNA sequence: TGTGCCAGCCATGATAGGGGCTATGGCTACACCTTC.

This chain connects TRBV5-6 to TRBJ2-1; 8 bases align to TRBD2. Germline assignment: CDR1 SGHDT and CDR2 YYEEEE. The CDR3 runs to 15 residues. With V trimmed by 0 bases and J by 6 bases, 5 bases remained unmatched. CDR3 sequence: CASSLERELLNEQFF. CDR3 DNA: TGTGCCAGCAGCTTGGAGCGGGAGCTCCTCAATGAGCAGTTCTTC. The full variable domain, rest sourced from reference TRBV5-6 and TRBJ2-1, is DAGVTQSPTHLIKTRGQQVTLRCSPKSGHDTVSWYQQALGQGPQFIFQYYEEEERQRGNFPDRFSGHQFPNYSSELNVNALLLGDSALYLCASSLERELLNEQFFGPGTRLTVL.

The chain is built from TRBV6-5 and TRBJ1-4, with D unclear. CDR1 is MNHEY, CDR2 SVGAGI, per germline. The CDR3 loop spans 12 amino acids. Trimming removed 5 bases at V and 8 bases at J, with 9 bases between. CDR3 sequence reads: CASSPLGEKLFF. The CDR3 nucleotides read TGTGCCAGCAGTCCCCTGGGCGAAAAACTGTTTTTT.

The J gene is TRBJ2-1, the V gene TRBV19; D is perhaps TRBD1 (6 bases). This CDR3 is 15 amino acids long. CDR1 is LNHDA and CDR2 is SQIVND in the germline V gene (reference sequence). Trimming took off 3 bases at V and 0 bases at J, with 9 bases between the two ends. This chain's CDR3 is CASSIRGSSYNEQFF. The DNA for the CDR3 is TGTGCCAGTAGTATTAGGGGGAGCTCCTACAATGAGCAGTTCTTC.

The rearrangement uses TRBV7-3 and TRBJ1-5, with D possibly matching TRBD1 (6 bases). Trimming left V 5 bases short and J 3 bases short, with 8 bases between. The germline gives CDR1 SGHTA, CDR2 FQGTGA. The CDR3 runs to 13 residues. The CDR3: CASSRQVNQPQHF. The CDR3 coding sequence is TGTGCCAGCAGCCGACAGGTCAATCAGCCCCAGCATTTT.

The genes are TRBV5-4 and TRBJ2-1; TRBD2 aligns across 11 bases. In germline, CDR1 is SGHNT, CDR2 YYREEE (reference sequence). This CDR3 region has 15 residues. V was pared by 4 bases and J by 9 bases, with 9 bases of the junction left unmatched. For the CDR3, the DNA is TGTGCCAGCAGCGGGGCGGCTAGCGGGAGGATTGAGCAGTTCTTC. The encoded protein is CASSGAASGRIEQFF.

Concerning this clone itself: At one boundary the junction diverges from the germline segment, which might be a read error. The V call is TRBV27, the J call TRBJ2-1; perhaps TRBD1 as D (6 bases). The CDR3 runs 14 residues. CDR1 is MNHEY and CDR2 is SMNVEV in the germline V gene (reference sequence). This chain's CDR3 is CASSISGTFNEQFF. CDR3 DNA sequence: TGTGCCAGCAGTATATCCGGGACATTCAATGAGCAGTTCTTC.

This clone was found once. This sequence joins TRBV5-5 and TRBJ2-7; D remains ambiguous. Germline CDR1 reads SGHKS; CDR2 reads YYEKEE (reference sequence). The V end lost 0 bases, the J end lost 2 bases, and 15 bases lay between the germline ends. The CDR3 is made up of 16 amino acids. CDR3 amino acids: CASSLAALGRAYEQYF. CDR3 in DNA: TGTGCCAGCAGCTTGGCTGCCCTAGGAAGAGCCTACGAGCAGTACTTC.

The chain joins TRBV9 to TRBJ1-2; possible D gene TRBD1, 5 bases. V gave up 2 bases and J gave up 4 bases, with 12 bases separating them. Germline V gene data show CDR1 as SGDLS and CDR2 as YYNGEE. The CDR3 runs to 14 residues. The DNA for the CDR3 is TGTGCCAGCAGCGTGGGGGGGTCAACCTATGGCTACACCTTC. Translated, it gives CASSVGGSTYGYTF.